The rows below give T cell receptor beta chains drawn from one sample of a study of OX40 agonist ivuxolimab in advanced cancers. Generated by immunoSEQ multiplex PCR, the TCRdb table keeps only in-frame clones and is missing some. The data show under 50,000 clones, with around 85% seen just once and just over 50% held by the top ten. This specimen was CD4+ or CD8+ T cells sorted from blood, taken in a trial of the OX40 agonist ivuxolimab. These receptors were collected from an adult with an advanced solid tumor such as melanoma, head and neck, liver or kidney cancer. Each CDR3 is given with its conserved first and last residue. D genes are given only for firm matches.

CDR3 protein	CDR3 DNA	D gene	V gene	J gene
CASSLAGGGNYEQYF	TGTGCCAGCAGCTTAGCAGGGGGCGGAAACTACGAGCAGTACTTC	TRBD1	TRBV7-9	TRBJ2-7
CASSLSGTGGAEQYF	TGTGCCAGCAGCCTCTCCGGGACGGGAGGCGCAGAGCAGTACTTC	TRBD2	TRBV9	TRBJ2-7
CASSVGQGQYNEQFF	TGTGCCAGCAGCGTGGGTCAGGGACAATACAATGAGCAGTTCTTC	.	TRBV9	TRBJ2-1
CASSLYGENYGYTF	TGTGCCAGCAGCTTATATGGTGAGAACTATGGCTACACCTTC	.	TRBV7-2	TRBJ1-2
CASSRRTSTENTEAFF	TGTGCCAGTAGTCGAAGAACGTCCACAGAGAACACTGAAGCTTTCTTT	.	TRBV19	TRBJ1-1
CASSPSGTSGNEQFF	TGTGCCAGCAGCCCGAGTGGGACTAGCGGGAATGAGCAGTTCTTC	TRBD2	TRBV11-2	TRBJ2-1
CASSWIDSNQPQHF	TGTGCCAGCAGTTGGATCGATAGCAATCAGCCCCAGCATTTT	.	TRBV28	TRBJ1-5
CASSPGQEATGELFF	TGTGCCAGCAGTCCGGGACAGGAGGCCACCGGGGAGCTGTTTTTT	TRBD1	TRBV28	TRBJ2-2
CASSLRGGLAGGSETQYF	TGTGCCAGCAGCTTACGTGGGGGCCTAGCGGGAGGGTCAGAGACCCAGTACTTC	TRBD2	TRBV11-2	TRBJ2-5
CASSEGAGGIGETQYF	TGTGCCAGCAGTGAAGGGGCAGGGGGGATCGGAGAGACCCAGTACTTC	.	TRBV2	TRBJ2-5
CASSFPEQGAYEQFF	TGTGCCAGCAGTTTCCCCGAGCAGGGGGCATATGAGCAGTTCTTC	TRBD1	TRBV28	TRBJ2-1
CASSVHYEQYF	TGTGCCAGCAGTGTCCATTACGAGCAGTACTTC	.	TRBV6-5	TRBJ2-7